This TCR beta chain was sequenced for a study of T cells in Graves' hyperthyroidism and ophthalmopathy. The study, taken as a whole, reports: In the blood, most expanded thyroid clonotypes above 0.001 appeared as well.

Amplification targeted TCR beta CDR3 regions from RNA transcripts. A first-round RT-PCR of the TCR CDR3 used the HTBI primer set. MiXCR, run by TCRdb on the multiplex PCR reads, gives a single entry per CDR3 protein. The sample has 600,000 to 700,000 distinct CDR3 sequences, roughly 15% seen once. Uncontrolled infection, other autoimmune disease, pregnancy or lactation barred patients from enrollment. Every diagnosis used clinical symptoms, serum thyroxine and TRAb, thyroid ultrasound and orbital computed tomography. This clonotype was found many times. What it binds is not known. In germline, CDR1 is MNHEY, CDR2 SMNVEV (reference sequence). Losses at the gene ends were 6 bases for V and 3 bases for J; bases not matched to a gene: 9. The CDR3 loop spans 15 amino acids.

Sequencing was done on a sample of blood. The source of this sequence is a woman aged 35 to 49 with Graves' ophthalmopathy. V and J are TRBV27 and TRBJ2-7, with 9 bases lining up with TRBD1. CDR3 DNA sequence: TGTGCCAGCAGCTCACTTGGGACAGGGTTCTACGAGCAGTACTTC. This codes for CASSSLGTGFYEQYF.